This TCR beta chain was sequenced in a study of blood T cell repertoires in COVID-19. Study context: In each case, the material was cDNA or gDNA derived from T cells, B-cell-depleted T cells, or PBMCs.

In the original processing: Counts of nucleated cells, estimated from reference gene primer amplification, were obtained. This table comes from immunoSEQ multiplex PCR, and its TCRdb copy is limited to in-frame clones, with some not included. V and J calls and clone size follow that table, whereas D and trimming were derived from the DNA. The sample has about 270,000 clones; 80% to 90% are singletons. The CDR3 consists of 11 residues. CDR1 is GTSNPN and CDR2 is SVGIG in the germline V gene (reference sequence). V dropped 5 bases and J dropped 8 bases, with 12 bases sitting between them. Seattle's cohort entered during active infection and was followed longitudinally.

The genes are TRBV30 and TRBJ1-1, with D maybe TRBD1 (6 bases). Specimen: peripheral blood. The TCR sequence derives from a woman under 40 with COVID-19, enrolled during active disease. The CDR3: CAWGRGTEAFF. For the CDR3, the DNA is TGTGCCTGGGGAAGGGGGACGGAAGCTTTCTTT.